Reported below is one T cell receptor beta chain. Its antigen is as yet unknown. Patients were ruled out by autoimmune disease history or systemic immunosuppression. Clones were sequenced by immunoSEQ multiplex PCR, and TCRdb holds only the in-frame ones, with some missing. The table has about 61,000 clones, about 89% seen once; the top ten hold roughly a sixth. This CDR3 is built from 13 residues. Between the trimmed V and J ends, which lost 2 bases and 11 bases, there was a span of 15 bases. Germline CDR1 and CDR2: MGHRA and YSYEKL. This specimen comes from a study of OX40 agonist ivuxolimab in advanced cancers. Study-wide findings and caveats: CD4+ and CD8+ blood T cells expanded clonally by week 6 at 0.1 to 3.0 mg/kg.

This TCR was sampled from an adult with an advanced solid tumor such as melanoma, head and neck, liver or kidney cancer. Sequencing was performed on CD4+ or CD8+ T cells sorted from blood, taken in a trial of the OX40 agonist ivuxolimab. The chain has TRBV4-1 and TRBJ1-2; possibly TRBD1 for D (5 bases). The CDR3 protein is CASSQRTGLEYTF. The CDR3 coding sequence is TGCGCCAGCAGCCAAAGAACGGGGCTGGAGTACACCTTC.